This TCR beta chain stems from a study of spatial heterogeneity in lung cancer. TCRdb fed the 5' RACE reads into MiXCR, producing one record per CDR3 protein. The sample lists 25,000 to 30,000 distinct CDR3 sequences, 8.4% occurring once. The CDR3 is made up of 15 amino acids. Looked up from germline, CDR1 is SGHTA and CDR2 is FQGTGA. J lost 15 bases, V lost 7 bases, and 18 bases had no gene match. Time point of the sample: sample taken at primary tumor resection. No cell sorting; template was whole RNA from tumor, lung tissue or PBMC. The source was PBMCs, collected at surgery. This TCR came from a female donor with early-stage non-small cell lung cancer. The chain employs TRBV7-3 and TRBJ2-1, with TRBD2 matching over 10 bases. CDR3 protein: CASTPNGASGRELFF. CDR3 DNA: TGTGCCAGCACCCCTAATGGGGCTAGCGGGAGAGAGTTGTTCTTC.